The 25 T cell receptor beta chains below were found in one sample sequenced in a study of blood T cell repertoires in COVID-19. TCRdb's copy holds only in-frame clones and misses some; the assay was immunoSEQ multiplex PCR. This sample has 50,000 to 70,000 clones, with roughly 90% found just once. Sequenced: peripheral blood. The receptor set was obtained from a woman over 75 with active COVID-19.

V usage is TRBV6-1 and J usage is TRBJ1-1; no reliable D call. V lost 2 bases to trimming and J lost 0 bases, with 10 bases between them. Germline assignment: CDR1 MNHNS and CDR2 SASEGT. This CDR3 has 15 residues. The CDR3 bases are TGTGCCAGCAGTGAACCAGGTGTGTTGAACACTGAAGCTTTCTTT. Protein sequence: CASSEPGVLNTEAFF.

The gene calls are TRBV11-2 and TRBJ2-1; TRBD2 aligns across 11 bases. Trimming cost V 4 bases and J 0 bases; bases outside gene matches: 5. The germline V gene has CDR1 SGHAT and CDR2 FQNNGV. The CDR3 is 17 residues long. This CDR3 reads CASSSSGGSPSYNEQFF. CDR3 DNA sequence: TGTGCCAGCAGCTCTAGCGGGGGGTCTCCCTCCTACAATGAGCAGTTCTTC.

The J gene is TRBJ2-5, the V gene TRBV28; TRBD1 is a possible D gene (6 bases). This CDR3 has 14 residues. Between the trimmed V and J ends, which lost 4 bases and 4 bases, there was a span of 13 bases. Germline CDR1 MDHEN, CDR2 SYDVKM. The CDR3 DNA reads as TGTGCCAGCAGTTCCCCAGGGGATTTAGAGACCCAGTACTTC. Translating it yields CASSSPGDLETQYF. The whole variable domain, filled in from reference TRBV28 and TRBJ2-5, reads DVKVTQSSRYLVKRTGEKVFLECVQDMDHENMFWYRQDPGLGLRLIYFSYDVKMKEKGDIPEGYSVSREKKERFSLILESASTNQTSMYLCASSSPGDLETQYFGPGTRLLVL.

The table lists this clone with a few counts. The V gene is TRBV2, the J gene TRBJ1-5; tentatively, D is TRBD1 (6 bases). Germline lookup yields CDR1 SNHLY and CDR2 FYNNEI. CDR3 size: 16 residues. The V gene lost 4 bases and the J gene lost 0 bases, with 13 bases spanning the gap. CDR3: CASSANRVNSNQPQHF. Here the CDR3 DNA reads TGTGCCAGCAGTGCCAACAGGGTTAATAGCAATCAGCCCCAGCATTTT.

The chain uses TRBV7-2 and TRBJ1-4; TRBD1 might be the D (6 bases). V lost 5 bases and J lost 2, with 15 bases in between. This CDR3 region has 16 residues. CDR1 and CDR2 (germline): SGHTA, FQGNSA. CDR3 protein: CASSLGGGSTNEKLFF. CDR3 DNA sequence: TGTGCCAGCAGCCTAGGAGGGGGTAGTACTAATGAAAAACTGTTTTTT. Supplemented by reference TRBV7-2 and TRBJ1-4, the full variable domain reads GAGVSQSPSNKVTEKGKDVELRCDPISGHTALYWYRQSLGQGLEFLIYFQGNSAPDKSGLPSDRFSAERTGGSVSTLTIQRTQQEDSAVYLCASSLGGGSTNEKLFFGSGTQLSVL.

CDR3 sequence (DNA): TGTGCCAGTAGTATAAATGACAGGGCCTCGAGAACGCAGTATTTT. Its translation: CASSINDRASRTQYF. V gene TRBV19 combines with J gene TRBJ2-3, with 7 bases identical to TRBD1. The J segment lost 9 bases and the V segment lost 2 bases, leaving 11 bases of the junction unmatched. The CDR3 loop spans 15 amino acids. Germline loops: CDR1 LNHDA, CDR2 SQIVND (reference sequence).

The chain recombines TRBV7-8 with TRBJ2-5; D not resolved. The CDR3 has 15 amino acids. Germline V gene sequence: CDR1 SGHVS, CDR2 FQNEAQ. V was pared by 5 bases and J by 0 bases, with 13 bases between. The CDR3 loop is CASSPPREHQETQYF. The CDR3 DNA sequence: TGTGCCAGCAGCCCCCCCCGTGAGCACCAAGAGACCCAGTACTTC.

This clone turned up a few times. The chain combines TRBV4-2 with TRBJ1-4, with D perhaps TRBD1 (6 bases). CDR1 and CDR2 from the germline V gene are LGHNA and YNFKEQ. Deletions cut 2 bases from V and 8 bases from J, with 21 bases between. The CDR3 contains 17 residues. CDR3 residues: CASSQYLLGARKEKLFF. The CDR3 region has the DNA TGTGCCAGCAGCCAATATCTCTTGGGGGCAAGGAAAGAAAAACTGTTTTTT.

The chain links TRBV7-8 to TRBJ2-7, with D maybe TRBD1 (5 bases). CDR1 SGHVS and CDR2 FQNEAQ come from the germline V gene. V lost 1 base to trimming and J lost 3 bases, with 13 bases between them. The CDR3 consists of 15 residues. The chain's CDR3 is CASSLESPGIYEQYV. In nucleotides, the CDR3 is TGTGCCAGCAGCTTAGAGTCGCCAGGGATCTACGAGCAGTACGTC.

V is TRBV5-1 and J is TRBJ2-1; 12 bases are shared with TRBD2. J gave up 5 bases and V 0 bases, and 3 bases lay outside the gene matches. Germline V gene sequence: CDR1 SGHRS, CDR2 YFSETQ. CDR3 size: 16 residues. The CDR3 protein is CASSLESSGRDNEQFF. In DNA form, the CDR3 reads TGCGCCAGCAGCTTGGAATCTAGCGGGAGGGACAATGAGCAGTTCTTC.

This clone was picked up one time. V usage is TRBV6-5 and J usage is TRBJ1-5; possible D gene TRBD1, 6 bases. This CDR3 is built from 14 residues. Germline-derived CDR1 and CDR2 are MNHEY and SVGAGI. Trimming took off 4 bases at V and 2 bases at J, with 9 bases between the two ends. The CDR3 reads CASSSNRGNQPQHF. The DNA of the CDR3 is TGTGCCAGCAGTTCCAACAGGGGCAATCAGCCCCAGCATTTT.

This clone showed up just a few times. V gene TRBV27 combines with J gene TRBJ1-5; TRBD1 might be the D (5 bases). The CDR3 covers 15 residues. Germline lookup yields CDR1 MNHEY and CDR2 SMNVEV (reference sequence). The V end was cut by 5 bases, the J end by 3 bases, with 14 bases between. CDR3: CASSPGTVNNQPQHF. CDR3 DNA sequence: TGTGCCAGCAGTCCCGGGACTGTAAACAATCAGCCCCAGCATTTT.

The chain carries TRBV5-6 and TRBJ1-5; D possibly corresponds to TRBD1 (6 bases). Deletions cut 2 bases from V and 1 base from J, with 13 bases between. Per germline, CDR1 SGHDT and CDR2 YYEEEE. This CDR3 is 16 amino acids long. CDR3 sequence (DNA): TGTGCCAGCAGCTTCGGACAGCTAGCAAGCAATCAGCCCCAGCATTTT. It specifies CASSFGQLASNQPQHF.

CDR3 amino acids: CASSLVEGSTEAFF. CDR3 nucleotide sequence: TGTGCCAGCAGCTTAGTGGAGGGATCCACTGAAGCTTTCTTT. The J gene is TRBJ1-1, the V gene TRBV7-8; D ambiguous. This CDR3 region has 14 residues. V was pared by 1 base and J by 4 bases, with 10 bases between. Germline loops: CDR1 SGHVS, CDR2 FQNEAQ. The whole variable domain, filled in from reference TRBV7-8 and TRBJ1-1, reads GAGVSQSPRYKVAKRGQDVALRCDPISGHVSLFWYQQALGQGPEFLTYFQNEAQLDKSGLPSDRFFAERPEGSVSTLKIQRTQQEDSAVYLCASSLVEGSTEAFFGQGTRLTVV.

Written as DNA, the CDR3 is TGTGCCAGCAGCTTGGGCAGGGGTCCTTACAATGAGCAGTTCTTC. Its protein is CASSLGRGPYNEQFF. V gene TRBV5-6 combines with J gene TRBJ2-1; D may be TRBD1 (6 bases). Trimming stripped 0 bases from V and 4 bases from J, with 11 bases between. This CDR3 is 15 amino acids long. Per the germline V gene, CDR1 is SGHDT and CDR2 is YYEEEE.

The chain uses TRBV5-5 and TRBJ2-5, with 10 bases lining up with TRBD2. The junction had 3 bases not matched to a gene; V was cut back by 6 bases and J by 4 bases. Germline values: CDR1 SGHKS, CDR2 YYEKEE (reference sequence). The CDR3 is 13 amino acids. CDR3 sequence: CASTSGSRETQYF. The CDR3 nucleotides are TGTGCCAGCACTAGCGGGAGTAGAGAGACCCAGTACTTC.

This clone was found once. This chain joins TRBV29-1 and TRBJ2-7, with a tentative D call TRBD1 (6 bases). The CDR3 extends over 13 amino acids. V dropped 4 bases and J dropped 6 bases, with 16 bases sitting between them. In germline, CDR1 is SQVTM, CDR2 ANQGSEA. The CDR3 reads CSVGGLHVGEQYF. CDR3 nucleotides: TGCAGCGTTGGGGGGCTTCATGTGGGCGAGCAGTACTTC.

The chain uses TRBV30 and TRBJ2-1; possible D gene TRBD2, 6 bases. Germline CDR1 reads GTSNPN; CDR2 reads SVGIG (reference sequence). V was shortened by 0 bases and J by 4 bases, with 10 bases between the two germline ends. The CDR3 contains 14 residues. The CDR3 loop reads CAWSVPSEYNEQFF. The CDR3, as DNA: TGTGCCTGGAGTGTACCTAGCGAATACAATGAGCAGTTCTTC. The complete variable domain, with remaining parts taken from reference TRBV30 and TRBJ2-1, reads SQTIHQWPATLVQPVGSPLSLECTVEGTSNPNLYWYRQAAGRGLQLLFYSVGIGQISSEVPQNLSASRPQDRQFILSSKKLLLSDSGFYLCAWSVPSEYNEQFFGPGTRLTVL.

In the case of this clone: The junction does not match germline at one end; this may be a read error. V usage is TRBV7-7 and J usage is TRBJ1-5; D gene ambiguous. The germline V gene has CDR1 SSHAT and CDR2 FNYEAQ (reference sequence). This CDR3 has 15 amino acids. The CDR3 DNA reads as TGTGCTAGCAGCTCCGAGGAGGCTTGGCAATCAGCCCAGCATTTT. It translates to CASSSEEAWQSAQHF.

This clone appeared once. The V gene is TRBV3-1 (or the pseudogene TRBV3-2), the J gene TRBJ1-1; D perhaps matches TRBD1 (5 bases). The CDR3 is 14 amino acids. Per germline, CDR1 LGHDT and CDR2 YNNKEL (reference sequence). Trimming shortened V by 1 base and J by 3 bases, and 9 bases separated the two germline ends. The CDR3 DNA follows: TGTGCCAGCAGCCAAGCTGGGGGGGACACTGAAGCTTTCTTT. Amino acid sequence: CASSQAGGDTEAFF.

This clone has a handful of counts. This chain joins TRBV5-1 and TRBJ2-7, with TRBD1 matching 9 bases. Germline V gene lookup returns CDR1 SGHRS and CDR2 YFSETQ. Trimming at V came to 1 base and at J to 6 bases, leaving 14 bases not matched to a gene. This CDR3 spans 17 amino acids. The CDR3 DNA reads TGCGCCAGCAGCTTGTTTCCTGCGTCGGGACAGGGAACCGAGCAGTACGTC. Residues: CASSLFPASGQGTEQYV.

V is TRBV4-2 and J is TRBJ1-2; weak D call: TRBD1 (6 bases). The V gene's germline CDR1 is LGHNA and CDR2 YNFKEQ. Trimming removed 1 base at V and 0 bases at J, with 18 bases between. This CDR3 has 18 amino acids. The CDR3 loop reads CASSQGSARGPANYGYTF. CDR3 bases: TGTGCCAGCAGCCAAGGGTCGGCCAGGGGCCCCGCTAACTATGGCTACACCTTC.

V is TRBV5-4 and J is TRBJ1-3; D gene ambiguous. Germline V CDR1 and CDR2: SGHNT, YYREEE (reference sequence). This CDR3 is 18 amino acids long. Trimming shortened V by 1 base and J by 4 bases, and 21 bases separated the two germline ends. In DNA form, the CDR3 reads TGTGCCAGCAGCTTGAAGGCCGGAGGTTTCCAAACCGGAAACACCATATATTTT. It is translated as CASSLKAGGFQTGNTIYF.

V usage is TRBV6-6 and J usage is TRBJ2-4; D is uncertain. There are 13 residues in the CDR3. V dropped 10 bases and J dropped 0 bases, with 10 bases sitting between them. Germline lookup yields CDR1 MNHNY and CDR2 SVGAGI (reference sequence). CDR3 DNA: TGTGCCACATACAATCTAGCCAAAAACATTCAGTACTTC. It yields the protein CATYNLAKNIQYF.

V usage is TRBV4-2 and J usage is TRBJ1-2; TRBD1 agrees at 8 bases. V was clipped by 2 bases and J by 2 bases; unmatched bases: 7. This CDR3 is 16 amino acids long. The germline V gene encodes CDR1 LGHNA and CDR2 YNFKEQ. In DNA, the CDR3 is TGTGCCAGCAGCCAAAAGACAGGGGCGACAAACTATGGCTACACCTTC. Amino acid sequence: CASSQKTGATNYGYTF.